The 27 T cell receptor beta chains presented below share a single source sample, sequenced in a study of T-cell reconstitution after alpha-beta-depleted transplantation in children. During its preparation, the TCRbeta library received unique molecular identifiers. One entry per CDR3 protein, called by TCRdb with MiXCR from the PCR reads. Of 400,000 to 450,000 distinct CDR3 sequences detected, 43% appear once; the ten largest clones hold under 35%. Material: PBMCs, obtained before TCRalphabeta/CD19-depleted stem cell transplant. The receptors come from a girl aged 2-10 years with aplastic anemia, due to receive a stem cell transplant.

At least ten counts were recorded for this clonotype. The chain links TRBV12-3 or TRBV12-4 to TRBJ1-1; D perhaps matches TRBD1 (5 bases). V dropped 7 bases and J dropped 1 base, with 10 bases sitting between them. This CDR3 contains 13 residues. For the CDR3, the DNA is TGTGCCAGCATTTACACAGGGAACACTGAAGCTTTCTTT. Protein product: CASIYTGNTEAFF.

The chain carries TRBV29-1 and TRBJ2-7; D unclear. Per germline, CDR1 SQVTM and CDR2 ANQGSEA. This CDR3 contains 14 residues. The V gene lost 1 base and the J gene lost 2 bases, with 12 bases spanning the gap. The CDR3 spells CSVEVWQFPYEQYF. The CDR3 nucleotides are TGCAGCGTTGAAGTGTGGCAGTTCCCCTACGAGCAGTACTTC.

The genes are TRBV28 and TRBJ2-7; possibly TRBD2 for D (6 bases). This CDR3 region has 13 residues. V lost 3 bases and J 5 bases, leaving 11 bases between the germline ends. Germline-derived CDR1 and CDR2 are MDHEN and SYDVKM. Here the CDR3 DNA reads TGTGCCAGCAGTTTGGGGGGACGGGACGAGCAGTACGTC. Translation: CASSLGGRDEQYV.

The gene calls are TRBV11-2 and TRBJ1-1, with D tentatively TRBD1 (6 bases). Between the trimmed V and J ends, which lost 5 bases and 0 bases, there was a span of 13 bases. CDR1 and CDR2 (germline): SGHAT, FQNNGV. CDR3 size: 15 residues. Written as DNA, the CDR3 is TGTGCCAGCAGCCCACCGGACAGAATGAACACTGAAGCTTTCTTT. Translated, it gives CASSPPDRMNTEAFF.

CDR3 nucleotide sequence: TGTGCCAGCAGCTCTGAGCGGGGGGCCGTAACAGATACGCAGTATTTT. Translated, it gives CASSSERGAVTDTQYF. The rearrangement links TRBV5-4 to TRBJ2-3; the match to TRBD2 covers 9 bases. This CDR3 spans 16 amino acids. Trimming cost V 3 bases and J 3 bases; bases outside gene matches: 8. Germline-derived CDR1 and CDR2 are SGHNT and YYREEE (reference sequence).

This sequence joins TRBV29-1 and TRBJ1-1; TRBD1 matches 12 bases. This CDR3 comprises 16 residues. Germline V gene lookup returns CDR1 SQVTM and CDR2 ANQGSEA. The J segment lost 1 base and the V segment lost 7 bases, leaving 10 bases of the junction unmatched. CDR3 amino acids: CSATGWGQGANTEAFF. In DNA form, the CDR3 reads TGCAGCGCGACCGGCTGGGGACAGGGGGCGAACACTGAAGCTTTCTTT.

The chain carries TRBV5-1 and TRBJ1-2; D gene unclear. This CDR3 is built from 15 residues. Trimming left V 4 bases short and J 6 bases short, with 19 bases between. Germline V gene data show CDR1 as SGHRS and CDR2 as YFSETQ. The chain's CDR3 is CASSMEPDIRDGYTF. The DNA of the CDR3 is TGCGCCAGCAGCATGGAGCCTGATATCCGCGATGGCTACACCTTC.

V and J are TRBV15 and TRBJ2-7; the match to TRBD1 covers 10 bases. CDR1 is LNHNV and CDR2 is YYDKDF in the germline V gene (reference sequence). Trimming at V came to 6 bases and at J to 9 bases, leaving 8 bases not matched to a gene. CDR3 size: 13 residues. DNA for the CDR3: TGTGCCACCAGGGATGGACAGGGGGACGGGCAGTACTTC. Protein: CATRDGQGDGQYF. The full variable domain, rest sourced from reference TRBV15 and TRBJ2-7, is DAMVIQNPRYQVTQFGKPVTLSCSQTLNHNVMYWYQQKSSQAPKLLFHYYDKDFNNEADTPDNFQSRRPNTSFCFLDIRSPGLGDTAMYLCATRDGQGDGQYFGPGTRLTVT.

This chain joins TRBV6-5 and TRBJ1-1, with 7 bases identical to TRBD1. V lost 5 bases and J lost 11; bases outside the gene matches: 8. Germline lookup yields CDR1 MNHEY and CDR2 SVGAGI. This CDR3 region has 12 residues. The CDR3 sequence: CASSRQGFWAFF. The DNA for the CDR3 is TGTGCCAGCAGTCGACAGGGCTTTTGGGCTTTCTTT.

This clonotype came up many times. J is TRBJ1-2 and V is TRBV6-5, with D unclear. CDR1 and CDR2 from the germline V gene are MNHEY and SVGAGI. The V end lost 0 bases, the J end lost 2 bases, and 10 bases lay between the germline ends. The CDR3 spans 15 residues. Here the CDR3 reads CASSYSLARNYGYTF. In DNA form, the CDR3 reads TGTGCCAGCAGTTACTCGTTGGCTCGGAACTATGGCTACACCTTC.

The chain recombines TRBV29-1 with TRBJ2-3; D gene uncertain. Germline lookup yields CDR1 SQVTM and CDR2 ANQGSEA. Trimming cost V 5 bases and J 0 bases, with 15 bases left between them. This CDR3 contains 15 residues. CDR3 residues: CSVSRRSTSTDTQYF. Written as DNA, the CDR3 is TGCAGCGTTTCGCGACGTTCGACTAGCACAGATACGCAGTATTTT.

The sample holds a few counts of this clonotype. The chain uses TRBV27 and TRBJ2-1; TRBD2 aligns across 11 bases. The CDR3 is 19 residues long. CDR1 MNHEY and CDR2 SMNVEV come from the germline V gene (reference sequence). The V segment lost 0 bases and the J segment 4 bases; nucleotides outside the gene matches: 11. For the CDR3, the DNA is TGTGCCAGCAGTTTATCCGAAACCCCACTAGCGGGAGTTTACAATGAGCAGTTCTTC. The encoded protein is CASSLSETPLAGVYNEQFF.

The CDR3 is CASSPRPSDDEQYF. In DNA, the CDR3 is TGTGCCAGCTCACCAAGGCCATCGGACGACGAGCAGTACTTC. The chain links TRBV18 to TRBJ2-7; D is undetermined. CDR1 and CDR2 from the germline V gene are KGHSH and LQKENI. V dropped 2 bases and J dropped 5 bases, with 13 bases sitting between them. This CDR3 region has 14 residues.

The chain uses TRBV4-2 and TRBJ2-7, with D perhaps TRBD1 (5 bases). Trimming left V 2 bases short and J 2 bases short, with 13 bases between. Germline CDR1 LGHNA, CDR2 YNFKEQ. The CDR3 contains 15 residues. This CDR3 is CASSQTDTRAYEQYF. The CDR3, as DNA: TGTGCCAGCAGCCAAACGGACACTCGCGCCTACGAGCAGTACTTC.

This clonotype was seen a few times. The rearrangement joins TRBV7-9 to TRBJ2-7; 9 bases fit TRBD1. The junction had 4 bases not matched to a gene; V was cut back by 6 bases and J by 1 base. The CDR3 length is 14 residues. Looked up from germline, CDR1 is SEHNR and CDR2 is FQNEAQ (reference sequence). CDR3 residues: CASRPGQGSYEQYF. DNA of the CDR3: TGTGCCAGCAGACCGGGACAGGGTTCCTACGAGCAGTACTTC.

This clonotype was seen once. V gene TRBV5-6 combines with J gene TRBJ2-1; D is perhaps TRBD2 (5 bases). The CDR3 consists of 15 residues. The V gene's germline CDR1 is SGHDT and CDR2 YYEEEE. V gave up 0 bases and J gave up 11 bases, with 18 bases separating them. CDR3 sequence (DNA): TGTGCCAGCAGCTTGGGGCGAGGGTACGGGAATCAGCAGTTCTTC. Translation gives CASSLGRGYGNQQFF.

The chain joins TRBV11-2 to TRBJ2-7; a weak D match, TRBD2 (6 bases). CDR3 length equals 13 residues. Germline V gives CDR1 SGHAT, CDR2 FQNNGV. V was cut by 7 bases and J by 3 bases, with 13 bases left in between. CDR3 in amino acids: CASTSGEFYEQYF. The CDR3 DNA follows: TGTGCCAGCACCTCGGGAGAGTTCTACGAGCAGTACTTC. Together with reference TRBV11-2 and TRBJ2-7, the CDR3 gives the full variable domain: EAGVAQSPRYKIIEKRQSVAFWCNPISGHATLYWYQQILGQGPKLLIQFQNNGVVDDSQLPKDRFSAERLKGVDSTLKIQPAKLEDSAVYLCASTSGEFYEQYFGPGTRLTVT.

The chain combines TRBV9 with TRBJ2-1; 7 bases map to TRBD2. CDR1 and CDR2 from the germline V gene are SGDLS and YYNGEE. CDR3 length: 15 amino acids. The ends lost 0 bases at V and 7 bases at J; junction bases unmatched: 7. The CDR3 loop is CASSVEGDSGNEQFF. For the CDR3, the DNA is TGTGCCAGCAGCGTAGAAGGGGATAGCGGGAATGAGCAGTTCTTC.

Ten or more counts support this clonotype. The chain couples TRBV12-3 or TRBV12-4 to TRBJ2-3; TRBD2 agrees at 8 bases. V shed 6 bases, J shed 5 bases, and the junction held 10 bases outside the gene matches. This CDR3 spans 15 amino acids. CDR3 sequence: CASSPISGTRDTQYF. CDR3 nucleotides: TGTGCCAGCAGCCCAATTAGCGGGACAAGAGATACGCAGTATTTT.

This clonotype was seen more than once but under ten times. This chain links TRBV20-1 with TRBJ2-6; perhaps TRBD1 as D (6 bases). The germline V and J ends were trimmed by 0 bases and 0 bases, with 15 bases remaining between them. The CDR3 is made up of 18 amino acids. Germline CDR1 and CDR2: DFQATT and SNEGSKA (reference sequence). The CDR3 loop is CSARDRGQSNSGANVLTF. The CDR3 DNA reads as TGCAGTGCTAGAGATCGTGGACAGTCTAACTCTGGGGCCAACGTCCTGACTTTC.

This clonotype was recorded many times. For the CDR3, the DNA is TGCGCCAGCAGCCAAGATCTAGCGAGCTCCTACAATGAGCAGTTCTTC. It codes for CASSQDLASSYNEQFF. The rearrangement joins TRBV4-3 to TRBJ2-1; TRBD2 might be the D (6 bases). The CDR3 totals 16 residues. The germline CDR1 and CDR2 sequences are LGHNA and YSLEER. V was clipped by 0 bases and J by 0 bases, with 9 bases between them.

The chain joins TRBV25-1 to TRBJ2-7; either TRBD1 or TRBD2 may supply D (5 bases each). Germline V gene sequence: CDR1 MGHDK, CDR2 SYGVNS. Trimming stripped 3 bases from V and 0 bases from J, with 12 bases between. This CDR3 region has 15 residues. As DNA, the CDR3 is TGTGCCAGCAGTGATGGGAGCACAGGCTCCTACGAGCAGTACTTC. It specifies CASSDGSTGSYEQYF.

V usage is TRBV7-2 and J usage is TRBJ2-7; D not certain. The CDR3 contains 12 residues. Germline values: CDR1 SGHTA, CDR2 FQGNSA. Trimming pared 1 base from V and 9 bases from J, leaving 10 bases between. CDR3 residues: CASSLGGGVQYF. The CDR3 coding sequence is TGTGCCAGCAGCTTAGGGGGTGGGGTGCAGTACTTC.

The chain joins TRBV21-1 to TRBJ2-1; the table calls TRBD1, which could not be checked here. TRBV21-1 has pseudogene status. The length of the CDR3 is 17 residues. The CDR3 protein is CASSKEETGFRRDEQFF. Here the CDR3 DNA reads TGTGCCAGCAGCAAAGAGGAGACAGGCTTTCGAAGAGATGAGCAGTTCTTC.

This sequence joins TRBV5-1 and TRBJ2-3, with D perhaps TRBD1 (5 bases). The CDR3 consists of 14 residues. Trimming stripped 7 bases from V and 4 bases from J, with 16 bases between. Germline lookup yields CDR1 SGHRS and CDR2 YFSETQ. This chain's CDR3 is CASQGTGSADTQYF. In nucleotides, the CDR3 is TGCGCCAGCCAGGGAACCGGATCAGCAGATACGCAGTATTTT. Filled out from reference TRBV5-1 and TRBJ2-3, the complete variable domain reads KAGVTQTPRYLIKTRGQQVTLSCSPISGHRSVSWYQQTPGQGLQFLFEYFSETQRNKGNFPGRFSGRQFSNSRSEMNVSTLELGDSALYLCASQGTGSADTQYFGPGTRLTVL.

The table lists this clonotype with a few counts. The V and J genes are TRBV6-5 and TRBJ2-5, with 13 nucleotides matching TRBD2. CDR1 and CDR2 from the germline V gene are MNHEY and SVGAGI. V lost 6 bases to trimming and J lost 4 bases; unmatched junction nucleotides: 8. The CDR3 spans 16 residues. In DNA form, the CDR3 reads TGTGCCAGCAGCCGGACTAGCGGGAGCCTTCCAGAGACCCAGTACTTC. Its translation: CASSRTSGSLPETQYF.

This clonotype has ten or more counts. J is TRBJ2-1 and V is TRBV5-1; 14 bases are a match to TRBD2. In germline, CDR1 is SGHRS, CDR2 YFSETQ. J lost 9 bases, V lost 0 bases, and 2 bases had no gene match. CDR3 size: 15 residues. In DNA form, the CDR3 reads TGCGCCAGCAGCTTGGGGGGACTAGCGGGAGCTGAGCAGTTCTTC. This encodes CASSLGGLAGAEQFF.